This T cell receptor (beta chain) is drawn from a study of shared clonotypes between healthy human individuals. Overall study findings and caveats: Generation probabilities were higher for clonotypes shared across all four sorted-subset donors than for unshared ones. Roughly 5% of naive CD4 clonotypes were shared across a few donors.

CDR1 KGHSH and CDR2 LQKENI come from the germline V gene. The CDR3 loop spans 12 amino acids. The V end was cut by 4 bases, the J end by 3 bases, with 7 bases between. About this clone itself: The antigen remains unidentified.

Only CD45RO-negative cells positively selected for CCR7 counted as naive CD8 cells, so terminally differentiated effector memory CD45RA+ cells were excluded. Participating donors were healthy, HIV-negative adults free of recent acute infections or vaccinations. For each subset, genomic DNA was distributed in equal portions over several immunoSEQ plates. The method was immunoSEQ multiplex PCR; TCRdb's version includes in-frame clones alone and lacks a portion of them. Of 2 million to 2.5 million clones in the sample, 85% to 95% were seen once. The source of this sequence is a man younger than 35 in good health. This chain connects TRBV18 to TRBJ2-7, with a weak D call TRBD1 (6 bases). Sequenced sample: naive CD8+ T cells sorted from blood. The CDR3 sequence is CASSRDNYEQYF. CDR3 bases: TGTGCCAGCTCACGGGACAACTACGAGCAGTACTTC.